Given below is one T cell receptor beta chain in context. The data are from a study of blood T cell repertoires in COVID-19. Study information: COVID-19 samples, acute and convalescent, were from the United States, Italy and Spain. Sample material is recorded as cDNA or gDNA derived from T cells, B-cell-depleted T cells, or PBMCs.

This CDR3 is built from 18 residues. Germline CDR1 KGHDR, CDR2 SFDVKD. V trimming: 3 bases; J trimming: 5 bases; junction bases outside the gene matches: 12. The Seattle patients joined while their infection was active and were tracked longitudinally afterward. Original methodology: Researchers report that nucleated cell counts were estimated from reference gene primer amplification. Clones were sequenced by immunoSEQ multiplex PCR, and TCRdb holds only the in-frame ones, with some missing. That table furnishes V, J and clone size, whereas the DNA furnished D and trimming. In the table there are 85,000 to 100,000 clones, about 86% of which are singletons.

The rearrangement joins TRBV24-1 to TRBJ2-1, with TRBD2 identical over 10 bases. The sample was peripheral blood. The receptor was derived from a man aged 45-60 years with COVID-19, enrolled during active disease. The CDR3 DNA sequence: TGTGCCACCAGTGATCGCTCGGCCCTAGCGGGGGTGAACAATGAGCAGTTCTTC. Its translation is CATSDRSALAGVNNEQFF.